The 27 T cell receptor beta chains below were found in one sample sequenced in a study of patients and donors after allogeneic stem cell transplantation. TCRdb re-called the RT-PCR reads with MiXCR, one entry per CDR3 protein. The data hold 400,000 to 450,000 distinct CDR3 sequences, with 16% observed a single time. Sequencing input: blood, either unsorted or a sorted T cell fraction (not recorded which). The receptors come from a human donor who was either an allogeneic HSCT recipient or a stem cell or donor lymphocyte infusion donor (not recorded which). It is not recorded whose cells these are; they may come from a transplant donor.

This clonotype was counted only a few times. This chain links TRBV20-1 with TRBJ1-1; D is undetermined. With 5 bases removed from V and 0 bases from J, the gap between germline ends came to 13 bases. Per the germline V gene, CDR1 is DFQATT and CDR2 is SNEGSKA (reference sequence). This CDR3 is built from 14 residues. DNA of the CDR3: TGCAGTGCTCTTCTACAGACGGTGAACACTGAAGCTTTCTTT. Translated, it gives CSALLQTVNTEAFF.

This clonotype has only a few counts. This sequence joins TRBV6-5 and TRBJ2-7, with 7 bases identical to TRBD2. The V gene's germline CDR1 is MNHEY and CDR2 SVGAGI. The CDR3 loop spans 13 amino acids. Trimming removed 2 bases from V and 4 bases from J; junction bases left unmatched: 2. The CDR3 DNA sequence: TGTGCCAGCAGTTACGTGGGGGGGTACGAGCAGTACTTC. This encodes CASSYVGGYEQYF.

The CDR3 reads CATSDPSGQGRELFF. In nucleotides, the CDR3 is TGTGCCACCAGTGATCCATCAGGGCAGGGCCGGGAGCTGTTTTTT. The rearrangement uses TRBV24-1 and TRBJ2-2; weak D call: TRBD1 (5 bases). Per germline, CDR1 KGHDR and CDR2 SFDVKD. The CDR3 is 15 residues long. V shed 3 bases and J shed 9 bases, with 16 bases lying between them.

This clonotype was detected only once. The chain couples TRBV25-1 to TRBJ1-1; D perhaps matches TRBD1 (6 bases). This CDR3 comprises 19 residues. Germline values: CDR1 MGHDK, CDR2 SYGVNS. With 4 bases removed from V and 0 bases from J, the gap between germline ends came to 24 bases. The CDR3 protein is CASSVTTGRSPPLNTEAFF. The CDR3 DNA follows: TGTGCCAGCAGTGTAACCACAGGGAGGAGCCCCCCATTGAACACTGAAGCTTTCTTT.

This clonotype appeared a few times. The chain links TRBV5-1 to TRBJ1-6; 11 bases match TRBD1. The CDR3 is 16 residues long. Germline V CDR1 and CDR2: SGHRS, YFSETQ. The ends lost 6 bases at V and 0 bases at J; junction bases unmatched: 2. The CDR3 loop is CASTGTGGSYNSPLHF. The CDR3 nucleotides are TGCGCCAGCACGGGGACAGGGGGCTCCTATAATTCACCCCTCCACTTT.

In its sample, this clonotype was seen a few times. The chain uses TRBV18 and TRBJ1-1; tentative D call: TRBD1 (5 bases). V was pared by 8 bases and J by 3 bases, with 13 bases between. Germline V gene data show CDR1 as KGHSH and CDR2 as LQKENI. The CDR3 runs to 13 residues. Here the CDR3 reads CASAMGQDTEAFF. CDR3 coding DNA: TGTGCCAGCGCGATGGGGCAGGACACTGAAGCTTTCTTT.

The V gene is TRBV6-1, the J gene TRBJ1-4, with a weak D call TRBD1 (6 bases). Deletions cut 6 bases from V and 4 bases from J, with 15 bases between. The germline V gene has CDR1 MNHNS and CDR2 SASEGT. This CDR3 is built from 15 residues. CDR3 DNA: TGTGCCAGCAGATCCCGGGGGGCCTTTAATGAAAAACTGTTTTTT. It yields the protein CASRSRGAFNEKLFF.

The V gene is TRBV4-1, the J gene TRBJ2-3, with TRBD2 matching 13 bases. V lost 3 bases, J lost 2 bases, and 5 bases stayed unmatched. Per germline, CDR1 MGHRA and CDR2 YSYEKL. This CDR3 has 17 residues. The CDR3 DNA reads TGCGCCAGCAGCCATTTAGGACTAGCGGGAGACACAGATACGCAGTATTTT. Its translation: CASSHLGLAGDTDTQYF.

The sample holds a few counts of this clonotype. A much larger clone lies one base from this, so it may be a read error. The V gene is TRBV6-5, the J gene TRBJ2-3, with D tentatively TRBD2 (5 bases). Germline lookup yields CDR1 MNHEY and CDR2 SVGAGI. This CDR3 contains 12 residues. V was pared by 6 bases and J by 4 bases, with 8 bases between. Here the CDR3 DNA reads TGTGCCAGCAGCCCTAGCCCAGATACGCAGTATTTT. Protein product: CASSPSPDTQYF.

The rearrangement uses TRBV12-3 or TRBV12-4 and TRBJ2-7, with D perhaps being TRBD1 or TRBD2 (7 bases each). CDR3 size: 17 residues. V lost 2 bases and J lost 6, with 23 bases in between. The CDR3 spells CASSLWGGGAFVGEQYF. The DNA of the CDR3 is TGTGCCAGCAGTTTATGGGGAGGGGGCGCTTTCGTTGGCGAGCAGTACTTC.

This clonotype occurred a few times. This chain connects TRBV7-3 to TRBJ1-6, with a possible D match to TRBD1 (5 bases). Trimming shortened V by 5 bases and J by 5 bases, and 13 bases separated the two germline ends. This CDR3 is 15 amino acids long. Germline V gene lookup returns CDR1 SGHTA and CDR2 FQGTGA. The CDR3 nucleotides read TGTGCCAGCAGCGATCAGGGTTCAGATAATTCACCCCTCCACTTT. Translation gives CASSDQGSDNSPLHF.

This clonotype was seen a handful of times. The chain recombines TRBV28 with TRBJ1-1, with D tentatively TRBD1 (5 bases). CDR1 and CDR2 (germline): MDHEN, SYDVKM. The CDR3 is 13 amino acids. Trimming took off 8 bases at V and 4 bases at J, with 14 bases between the two ends. The CDR3 is CASGEGRGTEAFF. Here the CDR3 DNA reads TGTGCCAGCGGTGAAGGGAGGGGCACTGAAGCTTTCTTT.

This clonotype was counted many times. The chain carries TRBV29-1 and TRBJ2-3, with D possibly TRBD1 on 5 matching bases. This CDR3 spans 12 amino acids. The germline V gene has CDR1 SQVTM and CDR2 ANQGSEA. V lost 4 bases to trimming and J lost 6 bases, with 11 bases between them. CDR3 nucleotides: TGCAGCGTTGCTACAGGTCAGGATACGCAGTATTTT. This gives the protein CSVATGQDTQYF.

This chain links TRBV7-2 with TRBJ2-7; TRBD1 is a possible D gene (6 bases). V dropped 4 bases and J dropped 3 bases, with 13 bases sitting between them. The CDR3 consists of 14 residues. Looked up from germline, CDR1 is SGHTA and CDR2 is FQGNSA. CDR3 nucleotides: TGTGCCAGCAGCTCCCCAGGGGCCAACTACGAGCAGTACTTC. This gives the protein CASSSPGANYEQYF.

This clonotype was counted many times. The chain combines TRBV20-1 with TRBJ1-5, with D unresolved. There are 13 residues in the CDR3. The V gene's germline CDR1 is DFQATT and CDR2 SNEGSKA (reference sequence). Trimming left V 6 bases short and J 3 bases short, with 12 bases between. Here the CDR3 DNA reads TGCAGTGCAGCGGACGAGCTCAATCAGCCCCAGCATTTT. Its protein product is CSAADELNQPQHF.

This clonotype was seen a handful of times. The chain combines TRBV5-1 with TRBJ1-2, with D perhaps matching TRBD1 (6 bases). Germline CDR1 reads SGHRS; CDR2 reads YFSETQ. Trimming took 0 bases from V and 8 from J, leaving 14 bases between them. The CDR3 is 14 amino acids. The CDR3: CASSLAATGEGYTF. The DNA of the CDR3 is TGCGCCAGCAGCTTGGCCGCGACAGGAGAAGGCTACACCTTC.

This clonotype has just a few counts. CDR3 amino acids: CASSLLARQGKETNEKLFF. CDR3 DNA: TGTGCCAGCAGCTTGCTGGCTCGGCAGGGAAAGGAAACTAATGAAAAACTGTTTTTT. The rearrangement links TRBV5-6 to TRBJ1-4; tentatively, D is TRBD1 (5 bases). Trimming stripped 1 base from V and 1 base from J, with 20 bases between. The CDR3 covers 19 residues. Germline CDR1 is SGHDT and CDR2 is YYEEEE.

This clonotype was counted only a few times. This rearrangement joins TRBV14 to TRBJ2-7, with D unresolved. Trimming cost V 6 bases and J 0 bases, with 6 bases left between them. The germline CDR1 and CDR2 sequences are SGHDN and FVKESK. This CDR3 is built from 12 residues. The CDR3 here is CASRFSSYEQYF. DNA of the CDR3: TGTGCCAGCAGGTTCAGCTCCTACGAGCAGTACTTC.

This clonotype has just one count. The chain employs TRBV7-2 and TRBJ1-1; D is possibly TRBD1 (6 bases). The CDR3 has 15 amino acids. The germline CDR1 and CDR2 sequences are SGHTA and FQGNSA. V was pared by 5 bases and J by 1 base, with 14 bases between. CDR3 nucleotides: TGTGCCAGCAGCAAAACAGGGAATAGGAACACTGAAGCTTTCTTT. Protein product: CASSKTGNRNTEAFF.

The rearrangement joins TRBV4-3 to TRBJ2-2; D is ambiguous. Trimming took off 0 bases at V and 5 bases at J, with 10 bases between the two ends. The germline CDR1 and CDR2 sequences are LGHNA and YSLEER. CDR3 size: 15 residues. CDR3: CASSQDSEVTGELFF. CDR3 sequence (DNA): TGCGCCAGCAGCCAAGATTCCGAAGTTACCGGGGAGCTGTTTTTT.

This sequence joins TRBV29-1 and TRBJ2-1; no definite D call. The germline CDR1 and CDR2 sequences are SQVTM and ANQGSEA. V was trimmed by 5 bases and J by 6 bases, leaving 14 bases between them. CDR3 size: 13 residues. The CDR3 here is CSVFTPLGNEQFF. CDR3 nucleotides: TGCAGCGTTTTTACTCCTCTGGGCAATGAGCAGTTCTTC.

As concerns this clonotype: An end of the junction differs from the germline gene, which may be a read error. The chain employs TRBV11-3 and TRBJ2-6; 8 positions agree with TRBD1. There are 14 residues in the CDR3. The germline gives CDR1 SGHNT, CDR2 YENEEA. For the CDR3, the DNA is TGTGCCAGCAGCTCGCCGACAGGGGCTAACGTCCTGACTTTC. Its protein is CASSSPTGANVLTF.

This clonotype was picked up a small number of times. The chain combines TRBV6-2 or TRBV6-3 with TRBJ1-4; perhaps TRBD1 as D (5 bases). In germline, CDR1 is MNHEY, CDR2 SVGEGT. V lost 5 bases and J 8 bases, leaving 12 bases between the germline ends. This CDR3 is built from 13 residues. CDR3 in DNA: TGTGCCAGCAGTGGGGGAGTTGGCGAAAAACTGTTTTTT. Translated: CASSGGVGEKLFF.

This clonotype came up many times. V gene TRBV5-1 combines with J gene TRBJ2-7; D is unresolved. The CDR3 is 13 amino acids. V was trimmed by 2 bases and J by 4 bases, leaving 10 bases between them. CDR1 and CDR2 (germline): SGHRS, YFSETQ. The CDR3 sequence is CASSFSEYYEQYF. The DNA of the CDR3 is TGCGCCAGCAGCTTCTCCGAATATTACGAGCAGTACTTC.

The chain employs TRBV7-9 and TRBJ2-5, with no clear D. V was clipped by 2 bases and J by 0 bases, with 4 bases between them. The germline V gene encodes CDR1 SEHNR and CDR2 FQNEAQ (reference sequence). This CDR3 spans 13 amino acids. In DNA, the CDR3 is TGTGCCAGCAGCTTAATGAACCAAGAGACCCAGTACTTC. This gives the protein CASSLMNQETQYF. Looking up the rest from reference TRBV7-9 and TRBJ2-5 gives the full variable domain: DTGVSQNPRHKITKRGQNVTFRCDPISEHNRLYWYRQTLGQGPEFLTYFQNEAQLEKSRLLSDRFSAERPKGSFSTLEIQRTEQGDSAMYLCASSLMNQETQYFGPGTRLLVL.

The J gene is TRBJ2-5, the V gene TRBV12-3 or TRBV12-4; 12 positions agree with TRBD1. The V segment lost 5 bases and the J segment 4 bases; nucleotides outside the gene matches: 8. The CDR3 consists of 16 residues. The CDR3 region is CASSLPGQGARETQYF. The CDR3 region has the DNA TGTGCCAGCAGTCTTCCGGGACAGGGGGCGCGAGAGACCCAGTACTTC.

The chain links TRBV7-8 to TRBJ2-5; D might be TRBD1 (6 bases). This CDR3 comprises 15 residues. Per the germline V gene, CDR1 is SGHVS and CDR2 is FQNEAQ. V gave up 6 bases and J gave up 5 bases, with 19 bases separating them. The CDR3 nucleotides read TGTGCCAGCAGACGGAACTTCAGGGGTGAGGAGACCCAGTACTTC. Residues: CASRRNFRGEETQYF.